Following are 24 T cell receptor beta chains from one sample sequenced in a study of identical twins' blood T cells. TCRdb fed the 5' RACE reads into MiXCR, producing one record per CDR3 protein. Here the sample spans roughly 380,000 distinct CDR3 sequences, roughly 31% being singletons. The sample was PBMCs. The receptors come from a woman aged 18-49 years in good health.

The DNA of the CDR3 is TGCAGCGACCGACTATCTCCGAGGGATACGCAGTATTTT. Its protein is CSDRLSPRDTQYF. The rearrangement uses TRBV29-1 and TRBJ2-3, with a possible D match to TRBD2 (5 bases). The CDR3 runs to 13 residues. Germline lookup yields CDR1 SQVTM and CDR2 ANQGSEA. Trimming took 7 bases from V and 6 from J, leaving 17 bases between them.

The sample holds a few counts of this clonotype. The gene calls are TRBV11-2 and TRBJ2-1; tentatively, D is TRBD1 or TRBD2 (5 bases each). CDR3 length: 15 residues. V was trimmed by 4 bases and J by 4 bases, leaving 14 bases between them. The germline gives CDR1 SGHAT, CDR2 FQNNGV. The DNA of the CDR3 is TGTGCCAGCAGCTCGGGACCCCCGGATTACAATGAGCAGTTCTTC. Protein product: CASSSGPPDYNEQFF.

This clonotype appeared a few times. The CDR3 DNA sequence: TGTGCCAGTAGTGGATACCCAAGTTTGAACACTGAAGCTTTCTTT. It translates to CASSGYPSLNTEAFF. The V and J genes are TRBV19 and TRBJ1-1; D not resolved. The CDR3 runs to 15 residues. Per the germline V gene, CDR1 is LNHDA and CDR2 is SQIVND (reference sequence). V lost 5 bases to trimming and J lost 0 bases, with 13 bases between them.

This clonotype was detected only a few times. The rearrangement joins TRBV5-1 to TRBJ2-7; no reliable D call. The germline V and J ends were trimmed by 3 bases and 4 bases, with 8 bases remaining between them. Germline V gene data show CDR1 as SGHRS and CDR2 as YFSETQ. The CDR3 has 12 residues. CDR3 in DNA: TGCGCCAGCAGCTCGATGGAGTACGAGCAGTACTTC. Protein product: CASSSMEYEQYF.

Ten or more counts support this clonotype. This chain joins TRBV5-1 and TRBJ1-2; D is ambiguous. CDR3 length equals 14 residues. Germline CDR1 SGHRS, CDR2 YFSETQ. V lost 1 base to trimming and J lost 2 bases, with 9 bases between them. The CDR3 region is CASSLLDGNYGYTF. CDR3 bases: TGCGCCAGCAGCTTGCTGGACGGGAACTATGGCTACACCTTC.

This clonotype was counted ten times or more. The CDR3 is CASRDRMNTEAFF. CDR3 in DNA: TGTGCCAGCAGGGACAGGATGAACACTGAAGCTTTCTTT. The chain carries TRBV12-3 or TRBV12-4 and TRBJ1-1, with 7 bases that match TRBD1. Trimming cost V 6 bases and J 0 bases; bases outside gene matches: 1. The CDR3 extends over 13 amino acids.

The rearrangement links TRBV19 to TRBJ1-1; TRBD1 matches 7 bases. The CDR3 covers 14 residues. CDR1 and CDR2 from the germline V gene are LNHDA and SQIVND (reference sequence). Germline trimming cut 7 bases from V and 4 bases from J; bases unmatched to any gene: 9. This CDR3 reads CASTSTGLGTEAFF. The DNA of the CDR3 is TGTGCCAGTACCTCGACAGGGTTGGGCACTGAAGCTTTCTTT. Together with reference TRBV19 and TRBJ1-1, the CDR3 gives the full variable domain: DGGITQSPKYLFRKEGQNVTLSCEQNLNHDAMYWYRQDPGQGLRLIYYSQIVNDFQKGDIAEGYSVSREKKESFPLTVTSAQKNPTAFYLCASTSTGLGTEAFFGQGTRLTVV.

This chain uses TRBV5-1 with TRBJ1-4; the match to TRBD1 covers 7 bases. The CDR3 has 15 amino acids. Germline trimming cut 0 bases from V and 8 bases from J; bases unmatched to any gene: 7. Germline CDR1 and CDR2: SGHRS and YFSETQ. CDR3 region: CASSLAVGGAEKLFF. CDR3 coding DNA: TGCGCCAGCAGCTTGGCCGTAGGGGGCGCAGAAAAACTGTTTTTT.

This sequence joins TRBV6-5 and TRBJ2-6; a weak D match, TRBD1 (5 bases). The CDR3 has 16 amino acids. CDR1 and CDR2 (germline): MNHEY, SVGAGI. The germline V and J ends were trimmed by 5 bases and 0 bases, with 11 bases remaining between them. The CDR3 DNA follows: TGTGCCAGCAGTCCGGACATCACCTCTGGGGCCAACGTCCTGACTTTC. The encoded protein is CASSPDITSGANVLTF.

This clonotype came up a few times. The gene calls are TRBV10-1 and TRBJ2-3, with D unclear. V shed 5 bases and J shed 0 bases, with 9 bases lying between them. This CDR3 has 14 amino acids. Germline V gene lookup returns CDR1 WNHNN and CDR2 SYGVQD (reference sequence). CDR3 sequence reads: CASSFYASTDTQYF. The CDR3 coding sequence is TGCGCCAGCAGTTTCTATGCTAGCACAGATACGCAGTATTTT.

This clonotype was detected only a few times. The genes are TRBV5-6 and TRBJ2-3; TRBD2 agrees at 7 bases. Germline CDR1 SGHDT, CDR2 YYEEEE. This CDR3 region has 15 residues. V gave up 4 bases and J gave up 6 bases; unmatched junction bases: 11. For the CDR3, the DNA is TGTGCCAGCAGCCCTTACGGCGGGAGAGTGGATACGCAGTATTTT. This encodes CASSPYGGRVDTQYF.

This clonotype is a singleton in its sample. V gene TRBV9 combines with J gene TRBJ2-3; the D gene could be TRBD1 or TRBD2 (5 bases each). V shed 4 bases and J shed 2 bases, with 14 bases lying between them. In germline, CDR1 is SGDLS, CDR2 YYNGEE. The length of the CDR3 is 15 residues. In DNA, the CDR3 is TGTGCCAGCAGCTCAGGGACGGCGGTCACAGATACGCAGTATTTT. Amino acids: CASSSGTAVTDTQYF.

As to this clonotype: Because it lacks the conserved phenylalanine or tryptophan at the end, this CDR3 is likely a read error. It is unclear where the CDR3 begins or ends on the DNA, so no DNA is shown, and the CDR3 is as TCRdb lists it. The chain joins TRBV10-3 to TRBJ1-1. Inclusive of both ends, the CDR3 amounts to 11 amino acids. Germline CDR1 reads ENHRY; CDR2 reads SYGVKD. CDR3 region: CAPEGEQVRKV.

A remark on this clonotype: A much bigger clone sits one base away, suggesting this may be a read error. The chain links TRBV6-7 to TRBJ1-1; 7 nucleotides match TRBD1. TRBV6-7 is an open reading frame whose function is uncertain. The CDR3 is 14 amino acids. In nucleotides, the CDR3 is TGTGCCAGCAATCCGTCCTTCAGGGGGACTGAAACTTTCTTT. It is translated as CASNPSFRGTETFF.

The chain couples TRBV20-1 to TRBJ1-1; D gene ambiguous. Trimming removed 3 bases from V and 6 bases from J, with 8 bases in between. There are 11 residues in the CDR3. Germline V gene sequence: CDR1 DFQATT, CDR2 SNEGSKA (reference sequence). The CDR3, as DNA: TGCAGTGCTAGTTGGAGGCCTGAAGCTTTCTTT. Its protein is CSASWRPEAFF.

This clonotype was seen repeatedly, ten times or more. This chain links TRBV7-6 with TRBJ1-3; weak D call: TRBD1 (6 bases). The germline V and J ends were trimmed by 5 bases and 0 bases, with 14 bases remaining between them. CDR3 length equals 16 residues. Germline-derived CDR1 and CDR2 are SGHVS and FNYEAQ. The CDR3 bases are TGTGCCAGCAGCGACCAAACAGGGAGCTCTGGAAACACCATATATTTT. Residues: CASSDQTGSSGNTIYF.

The CDR3 spells CASSLQGTYDHEKLFF. As DNA, the CDR3 is TGTGCCAGCTCACTGCAGGGAACTTACGATCATGAAAAACTGTTTTTT. This rearrangement joins TRBV18 to TRBJ1-4; tentative D call: TRBD1 (5 bases). CDR3 length: 16 residues. V lost 4 bases and J 6 bases, leaving 18 bases between the germline ends. The germline CDR1 and CDR2 sequences are KGHSH and LQKENI.

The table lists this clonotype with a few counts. Here the CDR3 DNA reads TGTGCCAGCAGTTTTTCCGGGGCCAACGTCCTGACTTTC. As protein: CASSFSGANVLTF. The gene calls are TRBV27 and TRBJ2-6; D not resolved. The germline gives CDR1 MNHEY, CDR2 SMNVEV (reference sequence). The CDR3 spans 13 residues. Trimming cost V 3 bases and J 4 bases, with 4 bases left between them. The entire variable domain, with the rest obtained from reference TRBV27 and TRBJ2-6, is as follows: EAQVTQNPRYLITVTGKKLTVTCSQNMNHEYMSWYRQDPGLGLRQIYYSMNVEVTDKGDVPEGYKVSRKEKRNFPLILESPSPNQTSLYFCASSFSGANVLTFGAGSRLTVL.

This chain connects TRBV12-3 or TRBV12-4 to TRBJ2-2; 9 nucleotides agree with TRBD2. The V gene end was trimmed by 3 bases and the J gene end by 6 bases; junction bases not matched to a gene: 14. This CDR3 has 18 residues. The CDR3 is CASSFGSSGKGVSGELFF. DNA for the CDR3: TGTGCCAGCAGTTTTGGGTCTAGCGGGAAAGGTGTTTCCGGGGAGCTGTTTTTT.

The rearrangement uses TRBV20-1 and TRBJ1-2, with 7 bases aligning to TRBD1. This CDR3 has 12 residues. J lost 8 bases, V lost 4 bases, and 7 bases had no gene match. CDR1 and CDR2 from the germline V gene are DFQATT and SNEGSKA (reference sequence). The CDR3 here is CSAKRGLGGYTF. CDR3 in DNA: TGCAGTGCTAAAAGGGGGCTAGGGGGCTACACCTTC.

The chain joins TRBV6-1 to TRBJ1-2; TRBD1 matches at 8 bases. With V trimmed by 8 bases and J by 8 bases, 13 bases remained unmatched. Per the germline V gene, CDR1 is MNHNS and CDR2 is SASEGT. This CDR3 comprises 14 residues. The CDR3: CASDRTGWQGGYTF. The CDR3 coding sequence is TGTGCCAGCGACAGGACAGGGTGGCAAGGAGGCTACACCTTC.

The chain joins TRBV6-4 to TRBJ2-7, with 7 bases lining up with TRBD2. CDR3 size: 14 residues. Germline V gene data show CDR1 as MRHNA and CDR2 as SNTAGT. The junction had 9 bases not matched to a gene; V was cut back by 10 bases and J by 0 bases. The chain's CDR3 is CATRREGSSYEQYF. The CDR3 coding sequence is TGTGCCACCCGAAGGGAGGGAAGCTCCTACGAGCAGTACTTC.

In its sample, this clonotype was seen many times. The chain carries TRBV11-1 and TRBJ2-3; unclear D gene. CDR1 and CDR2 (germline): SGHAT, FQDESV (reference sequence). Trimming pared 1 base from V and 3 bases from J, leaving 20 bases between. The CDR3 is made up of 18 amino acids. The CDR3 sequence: CASSLVFAANLKTDTQYF. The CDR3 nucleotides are TGTGCCAGCAGCTTAGTGTTTGCAGCAAACTTAAAGACAGATACGCAGTATTTT.

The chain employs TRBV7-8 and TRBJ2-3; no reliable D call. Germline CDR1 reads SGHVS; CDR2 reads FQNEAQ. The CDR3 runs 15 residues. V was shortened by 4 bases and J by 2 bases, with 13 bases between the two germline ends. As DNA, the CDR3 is TGTGCCAGCAGCTCACCTGTAGTACACACAGATACGCAGTATTTT. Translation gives CASSSPVVHTDTQYF.